The following is a T cell receptor (beta chain) sequence with its context. What it recognizes is unknown. Clones were read by immunoSEQ multiplex PCR, and TCRdb kept only the in-frame ones, dropping some. In the table there are 190,000 or so clones, 65% to 85% of which are singletons. Among the 100 to 150 subjects of the validation cohort, separate from the approximately 660-subject first cohort, were the donors. Trimming took 2 bases from V and 6 from J, leaving 11 bases between them. The CDR3 is made up of 14 amino acids. Germline CDR1 is SGHVS and CDR2 is FQNEAQ. These data come from a study of cytomegalovirus exposure and HLA in healthy donors. Findings and caveats of the study: About 150 TCR beta chains were listed as cytomegalovirus-associated.

The chain combines TRBV7-8 with TRBJ2-1; a possible D gene is TRBD2 (5 bases). Sequenced material: PBMCs. This TCR was recovered from a woman in her late teens or twenties in good health and CMV-seropositive. In nucleotides, the CDR3 is TGTGCCAGCAGCTTAATTTCGGGATTCAATGAGCAGTTCTTC. This codes for CASSLISGFNEQFF.